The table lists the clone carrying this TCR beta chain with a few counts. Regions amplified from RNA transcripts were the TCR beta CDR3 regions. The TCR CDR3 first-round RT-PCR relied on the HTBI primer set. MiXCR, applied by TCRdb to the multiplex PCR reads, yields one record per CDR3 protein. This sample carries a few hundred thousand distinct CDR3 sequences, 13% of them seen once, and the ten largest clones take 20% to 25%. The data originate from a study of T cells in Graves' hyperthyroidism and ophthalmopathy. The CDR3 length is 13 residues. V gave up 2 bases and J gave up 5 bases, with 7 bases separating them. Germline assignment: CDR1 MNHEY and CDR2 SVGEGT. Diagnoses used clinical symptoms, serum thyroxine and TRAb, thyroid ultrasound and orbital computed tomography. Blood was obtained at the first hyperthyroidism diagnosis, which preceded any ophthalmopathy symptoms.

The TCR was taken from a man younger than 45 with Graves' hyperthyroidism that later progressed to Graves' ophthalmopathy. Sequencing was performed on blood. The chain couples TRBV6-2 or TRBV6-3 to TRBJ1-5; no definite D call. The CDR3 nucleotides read TGTGCCAGCAGTTACACTAAGGATCAGCCCCAGCATTTT. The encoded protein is CASSYTKDQPQHF.